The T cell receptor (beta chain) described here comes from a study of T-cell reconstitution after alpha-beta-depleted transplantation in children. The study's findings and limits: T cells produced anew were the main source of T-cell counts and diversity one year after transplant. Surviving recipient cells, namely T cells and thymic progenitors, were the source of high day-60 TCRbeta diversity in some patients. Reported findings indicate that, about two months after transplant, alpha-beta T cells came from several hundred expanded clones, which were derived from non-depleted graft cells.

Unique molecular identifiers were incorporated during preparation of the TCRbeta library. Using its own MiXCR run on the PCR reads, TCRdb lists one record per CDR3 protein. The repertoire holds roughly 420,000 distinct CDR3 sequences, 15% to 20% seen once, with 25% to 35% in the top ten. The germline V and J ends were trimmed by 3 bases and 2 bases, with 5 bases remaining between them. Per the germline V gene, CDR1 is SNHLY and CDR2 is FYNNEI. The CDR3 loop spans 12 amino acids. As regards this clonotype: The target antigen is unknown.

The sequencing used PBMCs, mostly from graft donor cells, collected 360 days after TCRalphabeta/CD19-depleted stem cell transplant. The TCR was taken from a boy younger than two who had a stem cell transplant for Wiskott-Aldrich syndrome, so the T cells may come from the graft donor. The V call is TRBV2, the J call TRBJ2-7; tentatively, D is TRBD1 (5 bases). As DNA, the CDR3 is TGTGCCAGCAGTGACAGGGCCTACGAGCAGTACTTC. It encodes CASSDRAYEQYF.